These 17 T cell receptor beta chains were sequenced from one sample in a study of cytomegalovirus exposure and HLA in healthy donors. The PCR used 60 Vbeta and 13 Jbeta primers. The assay was immunoSEQ multiplex PCR, and TCRdb's table has in-frame clones only and misses some. The data hold 90,000 to 110,000 clones, with roughly 15% observed a single time. Input material: PBMCs. The receptor set was obtained from a female donor in good health and CMV-seronegative.

The V and J genes are TRBV29-1 and TRBJ2-7; 9 nucleotides match TRBD2. Germline V gene data show CDR1 as SQVTM and CDR2 as ANQGSEA. The CDR3 sequence is 16 residues long. The ends lost 1 base at V and 2 bases at J; junction bases unmatched: 9. CDR3 sequence (DNA): TGCAGCGTTGAAGGGGCGACTAGCGGAGGCGCCTACGAGCAGTACTTC. Residues: CSVEGATSGGAYEQYF.

This clone was recorded once. The genes are TRBV18 and TRBJ2-7; 7 bases map to TRBD2. The CDR3 loop spans 12 amino acids. Germline assignment: CDR1 KGHSH and CDR2 LQKENI. V was pared by 6 bases and J by 4 bases, with 3 bases of the junction left unmatched. This CDR3 reads CASSAGDYEQYF. The CDR3 DNA is TGTGCCAGCTCCGCGGGGGATTACGAGCAGTACTTC.

This clone was recorded a few times. This chain connects TRBV19 to TRBJ1-4; 8 nucleotides agree with TRBD1. Germline CDR1 reads LNHDA; CDR2 reads SQIVND (reference sequence). J lost 8 bases, V lost 9 bases, and 8 bases had no gene match. The CDR3 totals 13 residues. Here the CDR3 reads CASRDRTREKLFF. CDR3 nucleotides: TGTGCCAGCCGGGACAGGACTAGGGAAAAACTGTTTTTT.

The chain recombines TRBV2 with TRBJ2-2, with D possibly TRBD2 on 5 matching bases. This CDR3 has 13 residues. CDR1 SNHLY and CDR2 FYNNEI come from the germline V gene. The ends were cut back, 8 bases at V and 5 bases at J, with 12 bases in the middle. The CDR3 loop reads CASRLMGTGELFF. CDR3 DNA sequence: TGTGCCAGCCGACTAATGGGGACCGGGGAGCTGTTTTTT.

The J gene is TRBJ1-1, the V gene TRBV13; D may be TRBD1 (6 bases). Trimming took off 7 bases at V and 7 bases at J, with 22 bases between the two ends. Germline assignment: CDR1 PRHDT and CDR2 FYEKMQ (reference sequence). The CDR3 consists of 15 residues. The DNA for the CDR3 is TGTGCCAGCACCTACCCCTCGGGGGGCGCGGGTGAAGCTTTCTTT. Protein: CASTYPSGGAGEAFF.

This rearrangement joins TRBV7-9 to TRBJ1-3; no clear D gene. The CDR3 sequence is 14 residues long. V was clipped by 5 bases and J by 2 bases, with 10 bases between them. Germline V gene lookup returns CDR1 SEHNR and CDR2 FQNEAQ (reference sequence). CDR3 sequence reads: CASSQIATGNTIYF. The CDR3 DNA sequence: TGTGCCAGCAGCCAGATAGCGACTGGAAACACCATATATTTT.

This clone was counted a few times. V and J are TRBV6-1 and TRBJ2-7; 7 bases align to TRBD1. Germline CDR1 is MNHNS and CDR2 is SASEGT. The CDR3 sequence is 15 residues long. J was trimmed by 1 base and V by 2 bases; bases with no gene match: 5. CDR3 residues: CASSEWGTVSYEQYF. In nucleotides, the CDR3 is TGTGCCAGCAGTGAATGGGGGACAGTTTCCTACGAGCAGTACTTC.

The gene calls are TRBV10-3 and TRBJ2-7; D tentatively fits TRBD1 or TRBD2 (5 bases each). The CDR3 runs 15 residues. Germline V gene sequence: CDR1 ENHRY, CDR2 SYGVKD. Trimming shortened V by 6 bases and J by 4 bases, and 19 bases separated the two germline ends. CDR3 sequence: CAIREDLGRFYEQYF. CDR3 coding DNA: TGTGCCATCAGGGAGGACTTGGGGCGTTTTTACGAGCAGTACTTC.

This clone was detected a few times. The rearrangement links TRBV27 to TRBJ2-3; TRBD2 matches at 9 bases. The CDR3 has 17 residues. Per germline, CDR1 MNHEY and CDR2 SMNVEV (reference sequence). Unmatched junction bases numbered 10, after V lost 2 bases and J lost 4 bases. The CDR3 DNA reads TGTGCCAGCAGTTTACTCCTAGCGGGAAGGGGCCCAGATACGCAGTATTTT. Translation gives CASSLLLAGRGPDTQYF.

This clone was observed a handful of times. The V gene is TRBV4-3, the J gene TRBJ1-4; 8 nucleotides align to TRBD1. Germline CDR1 reads LGHNA; CDR2 reads YSLEER. V shed 3 bases, J shed 8 bases, and the junction held 8 bases outside the gene matches. The CDR3 loop spans 15 amino acids. CDR3 coding DNA: TGCGCCAGCAGCCAGAACCAGGGGGCGAGGGAAAAACTGTTTTTT. Protein: CASSQNQGAREKLFF.

The table lists this clone with a few counts. The V gene is TRBV27, the J gene TRBJ1-4; no definite D call. The CDR3 consists of 14 residues. With 6 bases removed from V and 5 bases from J, the gap between germline ends came to 13 bases. Germline lookup yields CDR1 MNHEY and CDR2 SMNVEV (reference sequence). The CDR3 here is CASSRLYGNEKLFF. CDR3 bases: TGTGCCAGCAGCCGACTCTATGGGAATGAAAAACTGTTTTTT.

This clone was counted only a few times. The chain uses TRBV7-9 and TRBJ2-1, with D maybe TRBD2 (5 bases). Per germline, CDR1 SEHNR and CDR2 FQNEAQ (reference sequence). The CDR3 length is 14 residues. The V end lost 6 bases, the J end lost 4 bases, and 13 bases lay between the germline ends. CDR3 DNA: TGTGCCAGCAGTTACAGCGGAAGTTACAATGAGCAGTTCTTC. Residues: CASSYSGSYNEQFF. The full variable domain, completed using reference TRBV7-9 and TRBJ2-1, is DTGVSQNPRHKITKRGQNVTFRCDPISEHNRLYWYRQTLGQGPEFLTYFQNEAQLEKSRLLSDRFSAERPKGSFSTLEIQRTEQGDSAMYLCASSYSGSYNEQFFGPGTRLTVL.

This clone was seen a few times. J is TRBJ2-6 and V is TRBV28; perhaps TRBD2 as D (5 bases). The length of the CDR3 is 13 residues. V shed 5 bases and J shed 5 bases, with 7 bases lying between them. From germline, CDR1 is MDHEN and CDR2 SYDVKM. The CDR3: CASSRLRANVLTF. CDR3 sequence (DNA): TGTGCCAGCAGTCGACTAAGGGCCAACGTCCTGACTTTC.

This clone occurred a few times. CDR3 bases: TGTGCCAGCAGTTTACCCATGGGGGGGTCGGATAGGTACGAGCAGTACTTC. Its protein product is CASSLPMGGSDRYEQYF. This chain connects TRBV28 to TRBJ2-7; 7 positions agree with TRBD2. Germline CDR1 reads MDHEN; CDR2 reads SYDVKM. V shed 2 bases, J shed 4 bases, and the junction held 14 bases outside the gene matches. The CDR3 has 17 residues.

This clone was observed a few times. The rearrangement joins TRBV6-1 to TRBJ2-1; 9 bases are shared with TRBD2. This CDR3 region has 14 residues. The germline CDR1 and CDR2 sequences are MNHNS and SASEGT. Losses at the gene ends were 2 bases for V and 4 bases for J; bases not matched to a gene: 0. CDR3 DNA sequence: TGTGCCAGCAGTGAACTAGCGGGGTACAATGAGCAGTTCTTC. It codes for CASSELAGYNEQFF.

This clone appeared a few times. This chain joins TRBV19 and TRBJ2-1; TRBD2 aligns across 7 bases. CDR3 length: 15 amino acids. V was clipped by 1 base and J by 6 bases; unmatched bases: 6. CDR1 is LNHDA, CDR2 SQIVND, per germline (reference sequence). CDR3 protein: CASSIAGGARNEQFF. CDR3 coding DNA: TGTGCCAGTAGTATAGCGGGAGGTGCCCGCAATGAGCAGTTCTTC.

V and J are TRBV5-6 and TRBJ2-2; maybe TRBD2 (6 bases). V lost 2 bases, J lost 6 bases, and 11 bases lay in between. Germline V gives CDR1 SGHDT, CDR2 YYEEEE. The CDR3 is 14 amino acids. CDR3 sequence reads: CASSFGGLAGELFF. The CDR3 nucleotides are TGTGCCAGCAGCTTCGGGGGTTTGGCCGGGGAGCTGTTTTTT.